This T cell receptor (beta chain) was captured in a study of regulatory T cells in long-lasting Graves disease. Regarding the study as a whole: New patients shared roughly 960 public clonotypes, and persistent patients shared more, with 2,500 to 3,000.

Remarks on this clonotype: Its antigen is not known.

CDR3-region Arm-PCR and iRepertoire HTBI primers produced the TCR beta libraries. One entry per CDR3 protein, called by TCRdb with MiXCR from the multiplex PCR reads. The sample lists approximately 480,000 distinct CDR3 sequences; about 17% were seen once. Time point denoted: newly diagnosed GD, antithyroid drugs for less than 3 months. Extracted RNA from PBMCs served as the source of the TCR library. V shed 1 base and J shed 9 bases, with 28 bases lying between them. The CDR3 length is 19 residues. Germline CDR1 is SEHNR and CDR2 is FQNEAQ (reference sequence). This sample also belongs to another study, concerning T cells in Graves' hyperthyroidism and ophthalmopathy. That source reports: Onset of ophthalmopathy came a median 6.5 months after the model predicted it.

Source: peripheral blood mononuclear cells (PBMCs), taken at new diagnosis, from a patient treated with antithyroid drugs. The sequence was collected from a man in his forties or fifties with Graves disease. The V and J genes are TRBV7-9 and TRBJ1-5; D is ambiguous. The CDR3 spells CASSLGSWSYEPDPLPQHF. CDR3 bases: TGTGCCAGCAGCTTAGGTTCGTGGAGTTACGAGCCAGACCCTTTGCCCCAGCATTTT.